Listed below are T cell receptor beta chains from one sample, sequenced in a study of cytomegalovirus exposure and HLA in healthy donors. Sequencing used immunoSEQ multiplex PCR; TCRdb keeps in-frame clones, though not all of them. Its listing shows roughly 74,000 clones. The sequenced sample was PBMCs. The receptors stem from a female donor in good health and CMV-seropositive. Both conserved end residues are part of each CDR3. Each record gives: J gene, V gene, D gene, CDR3 length, CDR3 DNA, CDR3 protein. A D gene is named only where the DNA matches it firmly.

j_gene: TRBJ2-1
v_gene: TRBV6-1
d_gene: TRBD2
len: 15
CDR3nt: TGTGCCAGCACGGGGCTAGCGGGAGTTGCAAATGAGCAGTTCTTC
CDR3aa: CASTGLAGVANEQFF

j_gene: TRBJ1-2
v_gene: TRBV29-1
d_gene: NA
len: 13
CDR3nt: TGCAGCGTTCCGAGCGGGGGTAACTATGGCTACACCTTC
CDR3aa: CSVPSGGNYGYTF

j_gene: TRBJ1-2
v_gene: TRBV5-1
d_gene: TRBD1
len: 15
CDR3nt: TGCGCCAGCAGCCCTACACCTGGACAGGGGTATGGCTACACCTTC
CDR3aa: CASSPTPGQGYGYTF

j_gene: TRBJ1-2
v_gene: TRBV28
d_gene: TRBD1
len: 16
CDR3nt: TGTGCCAGCAGTCCACGATTAGGACGGACAGGGGATGGCTACACCTTC
CDR3aa: CASSPRLGRTGDGYTF

j_gene: TRBJ1-1
v_gene: TRBV18
d_gene: NA
len: 16
CDR3nt: TGTGCCAGCTCACTCCCTCCCCCTGGACAGAACACTGAAGCTTTCTTT
CDR3aa: CASSLPPPGQNTEAFF

j_gene: TRBJ1-5
v_gene: TRBV19
d_gene: NA
len: 12
CDR3nt: TGTGCCAGTAGTACGTCATCGGGGCCCCAGCATTTT
CDR3aa: CASSTSSGPQHF

j_gene: TRBJ1-5
v_gene: TRBV27
d_gene: NA
len: 14
CDR3nt: TGTGCCAGCAGTGATCGGTGGGAGAATCAGCCCCAGCATTTT
CDR3aa: CASSDRWENQPQHF

j_gene: TRBJ2-7
v_gene: TRBV6-6
d_gene: TRBD2
len: 15
CDR3nt: TGTGCCAGCAGGGGAGCGGGAACCCCTTTCTACGAGCAGTACTTC
CDR3aa: CASRGAGTPFYEQYF

j_gene: TRBJ2-7
v_gene: TRBV21-1
d_gene: NA
len: 15
CDR3nt: TGTGCCAGCACCATCCCCCAGGGAGGGGAAGCCGAGCAGTACTTC
CDR3aa: CASTIPQGGEAEQYF

j_gene: TRBJ1-1
v_gene: TRBV2
d_gene: TRBD1
len: 16
CDR3nt: TGTGCCAGCAGGGCCGTGACAGGGGCGGGGAACACTGAAGCTTTCTTT
CDR3aa: CASRAVTGAGNTEAFF

j_gene: TRBJ1-5
v_gene: TRBV28
d_gene: NA
len: 12
CDR3nt: TGTGCCAGCAGTTTTTTGGGAGAGCCCCAGCATTTT
CDR3aa: CASSFLGEPQHF

j_gene: TRBJ2-4
v_gene: TRBV18
d_gene: TRBD2
len: 15
CDR3nt: TGTGCCAGCTCCAACTCCGGACTAGCGAAAAACATTCAGTACTTC
CDR3aa: CASSNSGLAKNIQYF

j_gene: TRBJ1-4
v_gene: TRBV9
d_gene: TRBD1
len: 17
CDR3nt: TGTGCCAGCAGCGCCCTTGGGACAGGGGGCGCGAAAGAAAAACTGTTTTTT
CDR3aa: CASSALGTGGAKEKLFF

j_gene: TRBJ1-5
v_gene: TRBV4-1
d_gene: NA
len: 14
CDR3nt: TGCGCCAGCAGCCAGCTGACAGCCGGAGAGCCCCAGCATTTT
CDR3aa: CASSQLTAGEPQHF

j_gene: TRBJ1-5
v_gene: TRBV5-1
d_gene: NA
len: 13
CDR3nt: TGCGCCAGCAGCTTGGATCAGGATCAGCCCCAGCATTTT
CDR3aa: CASSLDQDQPQHF

j_gene: TRBJ2-1
v_gene: TRBV28
d_gene: TRBD1
len: 14
CDR3nt: TGTGCCTTACGGGACAGGGAGGTCGGGGGTGAGCAGTTCTTC
CDR3aa: CALRDREVGGEQFF

j_gene: TRBJ1-3
v_gene: TRBV4-1
d_gene: NA
len: 17
CDR3nt: TGCGCCAGCAGCCAAGCCTCCCGTGGGGGCCCAGGAAACACCATATATTTT
CDR3aa: CASSQASRGGPGNTIYF

j_gene: TRBJ2-5
v_gene: TRBV18
d_gene: NA
len: 15
CDR3nt: TGTGCCAGCTCACCAAATCTAGGATTCCAAGAGACCCAGTACTTC
CDR3aa: CASSPNLGFQETQYF

j_gene: TRBJ2-6
v_gene: TRBV7-9
d_gene: TRBD2
len: 17
CDR3nt: TGTGCCAGCAGACATGGTGCGGGGGGCTCTGGGGCCAACGTCCTGACTTTC
CDR3aa: CASRHGAGGSGANVLTF

j_gene: TRBJ2-1
v_gene: TRBV11-2
d_gene: TRBD2
len: 16
CDR3nt: TGTGCCAGCAGCTTAAAGGCTAGCGGGGCCTACAATGAGCAGTTCTTC
CDR3aa: CASSLKASGAYNEQFF

j_gene: TRBJ2-1
v_gene: TRBV19
d_gene: TRBD2
len: 16
CDR3nt: TGTGCCAGTAGTATACGCGGGGGATCATCTCGGATTGAGCAGTTCTTC
CDR3aa: CASSIRGGSSRIEQFF

j_gene: TRBJ2-1
v_gene: TRBV29-1
d_gene: TRBD1
len: 12
CDR3nt: TGCAGCGCGGGACAGGTCTACAATGAGCAGTTCTTC
CDR3aa: CSAGQVYNEQFF

j_gene: TRBJ2-7
v_gene: TRBV4-1
d_gene: NA
len: 15
CDR3nt: TGCGCCAGCAGCCAAGCCTTCGGACAGCACCTCCAGCAGTACTTC
CDR3aa: CASSQAFGQHLQQYF

j_gene: TRBJ1-2
v_gene: TRBV2
d_gene: NA
len: 11
CDR3nt: TGTGCCAGCGGAGAGAACTATGGCTACACCTTC
CDR3aa: CASGENYGYTF

j_gene: TRBJ2-2
v_gene: TRBV7-2
d_gene: TRBD1
len: 17
CDR3nt: TGTGCCAGCAGCTTAGCGGCAGGGGGTGCGAACACCGGGGAGCTGTTTTTT
CDR3aa: CASSLAAGGANTGELFF

j_gene: TRBJ1-1
v_gene: TRBV28
d_gene: NA
len: 16
CDR3nt: TGTGCCAGCAAAGGCCGGGGGATCTTCTTGGACACTGAAGCTTTCTTT
CDR3aa: CASKGRGIFLDTEAFF

j_gene: TRBJ2-1
v_gene: TRBV29-1
d_gene: NA
len: 14
CDR3nt: TGCAGCGTCATGGGGGGGGGCTTCTACAATGAGCAGTTCTTC
CDR3aa: CSVMGGGFYNEQFF

j_gene: TRBJ2-5
v_gene: TRBV6-6
d_gene: NA
len: 13
CDR3nt: TGTGCCAGCAGTTATGTCAACCAAGAGACCCAGTACTTC
CDR3aa: CASSYVNQETQYF

j_gene: TRBJ2-7
v_gene: TRBV4-2
d_gene: NA
len: 14
CDR3nt: TGTGCCAGCAGCCAAGTAGGTGAGACTAGCGAGCAGTACTTC
CDR3aa: CASSQVGETSEQYF

j_gene: TRBJ2-7
v_gene: TRBV28
d_gene: NA
len: 13
CDR3nt: TGTGCCAGCAGTCCCGGCGGGTACTACGAGCAGTACTTC
CDR3aa: CASSPGGYYEQYF

j_gene: TRBJ2-7
v_gene: TRBV4-3
d_gene: NA
len: 16
CDR3nt: TGCGCCAGCAGCCAAGAGGTGGGGGGGCTTGTGTACGAGCAGTACTTC
CDR3aa: CASSQEVGGLVYEQYF

j_gene: TRBJ2-7
v_gene: TRBV5-5
d_gene: NA
len: 15
CDR3nt: TGTGCCAGCAGCTTGTCCGGGATTCAAGACTACGAGCAGTACTTC
CDR3aa: CASSLSGIQDYEQYF

j_gene: TRBJ1-3
v_gene: TRBV28
d_gene: TRBD1
len: 15
CDR3nt: TGTGCCAGCAGCCCGGACAGGCACATTGGAAACACCATATATTTT
CDR3aa: CASSPDRHIGNTIYF

j_gene: TRBJ2-1
v_gene: TRBV18
d_gene: NA
len: 14
CDR3nt: TGTGCCAGCTCACCACCCGGACAACTCAATGAGCAGTTCTTC
CDR3aa: CASSPPGQLNEQFF

j_gene: TRBJ2-7
v_gene: TRBV11-2
d_gene: TRBD1
len: 15
CDR3nt: TGTGCCAGCAGCAGCGGCGACAGGGGGCGGGTGGGGCAGTACTTC
CDR3aa: CASSSGDRGRVGQYF

j_gene: TRBJ1-4
v_gene: TRBV11-1
d_gene: TRBD1
len: 15
CDR3nt: TGTGCCAGCAGCTCGACCGGGACAGGGGGTGAAAAACTGTTTTTT
CDR3aa: CASSSTGTGGEKLFF

j_gene: TRBJ2-1
v_gene: TRBV20-1
d_gene: NA
len: 10
CDR3nt: TGCAGTGGGCTACAGCAAAAGCAGTTCTTC
CDR3aa: CSGLQQKQFF

j_gene: TRBJ1-2
v_gene: TRBV30
d_gene: NA
len: 15
CDR3nt: TGTGCCTGGAGTGTACGTCCGCTCAGGGGATCTGGCTACACCTTC
CDR3aa: CAWSVRPLRGSGYTF

j_gene: TRBJ2-5
v_gene: TRBV9
d_gene: TRBD1
len: 14
CDR3nt: TGTGCCAGCAGCGTCCAGGACAGGGTGGAGACCCAGTACTTC
CDR3aa: CASSVQDRVETQYF

j_gene: TRBJ2-3
v_gene: TRBV27
d_gene: NA
len: 14
CDR3nt: TGTGCCAGCAGTACCGGGACATACTTAGATACGCAGTATTTT
CDR3aa: CASSTGTYLDTQYF

j_gene: TRBJ2-5
v_gene: TRBV7-2
d_gene: NA
len: 16
CDR3nt: TGTGCCAGCAGCTTAGCGGGGGGGCAAGGTAGAGAGACCCAGTACTTC
CDR3aa: CASSLAGGQGRETQYF

j_gene: TRBJ1-2
v_gene: TRBV28
d_gene: TRBD1
len: 14
CDR3nt: TGTGCCAGCAGCGGCCGACAGGGGGCGTTTGGCTACACCTTC
CDR3aa: CASSGRQGAFGYTF

j_gene: TRBJ2-7
v_gene: TRBV27
d_gene: TRBD1
len: 16
CDR3nt: TGTGCCAGCAGTTCCATACCGGACAGGGTACCCCACGAGCAGTACTTC
CDR3aa: CASSSIPDRVPHEQYF

j_gene: TRBJ1-1
v_gene: TRBV15
d_gene: NA
len: 15
CDR3nt: TGTGCCACCAGCAGATTAAGCGGGTTGGAAACTGAAGCTTTCTTT
CDR3aa: CATSRLSGLETEAFF

j_gene: TRBJ2-5
v_gene: TRBV5-4
d_gene: TRBD2
len: 16
CDR3nt: TGTGCCAGCAGCCTCGACCGACTAGCGGGACAAGAGACCCAGTACTTC
CDR3aa: CASSLDRLAGQETQYF

j_gene: TRBJ2-5
v_gene: TRBV18
d_gene: NA
len: 13
CDR3nt: TGTGCCAGCTCACCCACTAGCAGTGAGACCCAGTACTTC
CDR3aa: CASSPTSSETQYF

j_gene: TRBJ1-5
v_gene: TRBV6-1
d_gene: TRBD1
len: 15
CDR3nt: TGTGCCAGCAGCAGGACAGGGGAGAGCAATCAGCCCCAGCATTTT
CDR3aa: CASSRTGESNQPQHF

j_gene: TRBJ1-4
v_gene: TRBV30
d_gene: NA
len: 14
CDR3nt: TGTGCCTGGAGGAAAGGACATCGTTTAGAAAAACTGTTTTTT
CDR3aa: CAWRKGHRLEKLFF

j_gene: TRBJ2-7
v_gene: TRBV5-1
d_gene: TRBD1
len: 12
CDR3nt: TGCGCCAGCAGCCTACGACAGGGCGAGCAGTACTTC
CDR3aa: CASSLRQGEQYF

j_gene: TRBJ1-2
v_gene: TRBV19
d_gene: NA
len: 14
CDR3nt: TGTGCCAGTAACCCGGGGAGGCCGACCTATGGCTACACCTTC
CDR3aa: CASNPGRPTYGYTF

j_gene: TRBJ2-1
v_gene: TRBV6-5
d_gene: NA
len: 13
CDR3nt: TGTGCCAGCAGGGGTAATCAGGGCAATGAGCAGTTCTTC
CDR3aa: CASRGNQGNEQFF

j_gene: TRBJ2-3
v_gene: TRBV4-3
d_gene: TRBD2
len: 17
CDR3nt: TGCGCCAGCAGCCAAGATCAGAAGCGGGGAAGCACAGATACGCAGTATTTT
CDR3aa: CASSQDQKRGSTDTQYF

j_gene: TRBJ2-2
v_gene: TRBV7-3
d_gene: NA
len: 16
CDR3nt: TGTGCCAGCAGCCGAGGGGGGGAAGCGAACACCGGGGAGCTGTTTTTT
CDR3aa: CASSRGGEANTGELFF